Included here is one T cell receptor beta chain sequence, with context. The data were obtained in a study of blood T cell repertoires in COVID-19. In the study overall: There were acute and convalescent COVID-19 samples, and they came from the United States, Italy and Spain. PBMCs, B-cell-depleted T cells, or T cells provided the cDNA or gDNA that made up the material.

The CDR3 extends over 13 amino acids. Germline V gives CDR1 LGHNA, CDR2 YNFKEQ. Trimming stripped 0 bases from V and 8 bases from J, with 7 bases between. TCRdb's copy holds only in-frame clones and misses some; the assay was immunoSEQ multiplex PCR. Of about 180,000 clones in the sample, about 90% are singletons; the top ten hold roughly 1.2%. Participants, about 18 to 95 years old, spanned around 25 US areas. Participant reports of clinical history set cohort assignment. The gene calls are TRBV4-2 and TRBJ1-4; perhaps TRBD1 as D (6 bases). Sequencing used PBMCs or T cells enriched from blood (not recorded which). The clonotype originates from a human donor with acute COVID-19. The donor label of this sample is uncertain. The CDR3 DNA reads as TGTGCCAGCAGCCAAGACGACAGGGAAAAACTGTTTTTT. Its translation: CASSQDDREKLFF.